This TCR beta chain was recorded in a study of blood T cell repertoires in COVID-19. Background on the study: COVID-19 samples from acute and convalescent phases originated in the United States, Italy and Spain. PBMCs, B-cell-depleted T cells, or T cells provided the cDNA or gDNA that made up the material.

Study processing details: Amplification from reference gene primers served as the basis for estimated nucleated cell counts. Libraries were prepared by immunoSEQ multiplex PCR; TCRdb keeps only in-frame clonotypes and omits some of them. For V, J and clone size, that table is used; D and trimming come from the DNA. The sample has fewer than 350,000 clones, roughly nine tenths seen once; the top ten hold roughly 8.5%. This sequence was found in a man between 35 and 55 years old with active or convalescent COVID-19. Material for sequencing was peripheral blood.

DNA of the CDR3: TGTGCCAGCAGTGATATGGCTGTGGGCTACACCTTC. Its translation: CASSDMAVGYTF. J is TRBJ1-2 and V is TRBV12-3 or TRBV12-4; D ambiguous. Trimming cost V 5 bases and J 8 bases, with 12 bases left between them. CDR3 size: 12 residues.